This TCR beta chain is drawn from a study of T cell responses to AZD1222 COVID-19 vaccine. Findings and caveats of the study: The sample set comprised mostly white British donors with more females, and clonal diversity was possibly underestimated.

Germline CDR1 reads SEHNR; CDR2 reads FQNEAQ (reference sequence). There are 16 residues in the CDR3. Trimming stripped 5 bases from V and 1 base from J, with 16 bases between. This clone has a handful of counts. The antigen is not known. Assay used: immunoSEQ multiplex PCR; TCRdb lists only in-frame clones, some missing. The sample records about 39,000 clones, 88% being singletons. This clonotype was sampled from an adult who received the MenACWY meningococcal vaccine as a control. The chain carries TRBV7-9 and TRBJ2-3, with D possibly matching TRBD1 (6 bases). The sample was peripheral blood, taken 28 days after the second dose of the MenACWY control vaccine. This CDR3 reads CASSATGTVGTDTQYF. For the CDR3, the DNA is TGTGCCAGCAGCGCGACAGGCACGGTGGGCACAGATACGCAGTATTTT.